This T cell receptor (beta chain) came from a study of blood T cell repertoires in COVID-19. The assay was immunoSEQ multiplex PCR, and TCRdb's table has in-frame clones only and misses some. The data contain 150,000 to 200,000 clones, roughly 90% of them singletons. Per the germline V gene, CDR1 is MNHEY and CDR2 is SMNVEV (reference sequence). Trimming cost V 4 bases and J 6 bases, with 10 bases left between them. The CDR3 runs 12 residues. What was sequenced was peripheral blood. The TCR was taken from a middle-aged man with acute or convalescent COVID-19. The V gene is TRBV27, the J gene TRBJ2-7; D is ambiguous. CDR3 nucleotide sequence: TGTGCCAGCAGTTCTATCACGGGCGAGCAGTACTTC. Translated, it gives CASSSITGEQYF.